This TCR beta chain was captured by sequencing in a study of technical replicates of blood from a few donors. Only in-frame clones appear in the TCRdb table, and some are missing; sequencing was by immunoSEQ multiplex PCR. The profile shows 75,000 to 100,000 clones, just under 95% of them singletons. CDR1 is SNHLY and CDR2 is FYNNEI in the germline V gene. The CDR3 runs 15 residues. The V end was cut by 7 bases, the J end by 3 bases, with 15 bases between. This clone has only one observation. Specimen: T cells isolated from PBMCs. The receptor's source is a human donor in good health. The rearrangement joins TRBV2 to TRBJ2-2; D might be TRBD1 (6 bases). CDR3 DNA sequence: TGTGCCAGCATTGGGGGCAGGGCTCACACCGGGGAGCTGTTTTTT. Its translation: CASIGGRAHTGELFF.